This TCR beta chain was profiled in a study of regulatory dendritic cells for organ transplantation. Study results and caveats: Among resting subsets, memory CD8+ cells contained the most alloreactive clonotypes. Mature dendritic cells appeared to drive more memory CD8+ clonal expansion than regulatory ones. Considerable individual heterogeneity was seen in alloreactive memory CD8+ T cells. Naive T cells showed high diversity, memory cells less, memory CD8+ least.

Some clones are missing from TCRdb's copy, which holds only in-frame ones; the method was immunoSEQ multiplex PCR. The sample consists of fewer than 50,000 clones, around 90% of them appearing once. With regard to this clone: The antigen is undetermined.

Trimming shortened V by 6 bases and J by 5 bases, and 13 bases separated the two germline ends. Germline CDR1 and CDR2: MNHEY and SMNVEV (reference sequence). The CDR3 totals 13 residues. This clonotype was obtained from a human donor in good health. The sequenced sample consisted of naive CD8+ T cells from blood. As to subset: CD45RA+ naive T cells. This chain links TRBV27 with TRBJ2-5; no clear D. CDR3 DNA: TGTGCCAGCAGCCAACTGGCCCCGGAGACCCAGTACTTC. Translating it yields CASSQLAPETQYF.